The rows below give T cell receptor beta chains drawn from one sample of a study of blood T cell repertoires in COVID-19. Assay used: immunoSEQ multiplex PCR; TCRdb lists only in-frame clones, some missing. The sample lists under 200,000 clones, roughly 86% seen once, with 2% to 3% in the top ten. The sequenced sample was peripheral blood. These receptors were collected from a man in his forties or fifties with active or convalescent COVID-19. Each CDR3 is given with its conserved first and last residue. A D gene is named only where the DNA matches it firmly. The size entry is marked missing in some rows and otherwise reads once, few, many or a size class.

clone_size	v_call	j_call	d_call	cdr3_nt	cdr3_aa
-	TRBV6-5	TRBJ1-1	TRBD1	TGTGCCAGCAGTTACCTAAAGATCAGGGGGACTGAAGCTTTCTTT	CASSYLKIRGTEAFF
once	TRBV4-1	TRBJ1-4	-	TGCGCCAGCAGCCAAGTTCTGGACAGTCGGGAAAAACTGTTTTTT	CASSQVLDSREKLFF
-	TRBV3-1/TRBV3-2	TRBJ1-2	-	TGTGCCAGCAGCCAAGCACGGAACTATGGCTACACCTTC	CASSQARNYGYTF
-	TRBV2	TRBJ2-4	TRBD1	TGTGCCAGCAGTTGGGACAGGGCAGGGGACATTCAGTACTTC	CASSWDRAGDIQYF
-	TRBV18	TRBJ2-7	-	TGTGCCAGCTCACCAATCCAGGGTGACGAGCAGTACTTC	CASSPIQGDEQYF
few	TRBV11-2	TRBJ2-1	TRBD2	TGTGCCAGCAGCTTCAGACTAGCGGGGGAGCTAGGCCCCCATGAGCAGTTCTTC	CASSFRLAGELGPHEQFF
-	TRBV14	TRBJ2-3	TRBD2	TGTGCCAGCAGCCAAGACGTCGGAACTAGCGGGGGCGGTACGCAGTATTTT	CASSQDVGTSGGGTQYF
-	TRBV5-5	TRBJ1-5	-	TGTGCCAGCAGCTCTGGGACAAGCAATCAGCCCCAGCATTTT	CASSSGTSNQPQHF
-	TRBV4-2	TRBJ1-2	TRBD1	TGTGCCAGCAGCCAAGATCGGCGGACAGGGGACGGCTACACCTTC	CASSQDRRTGDGYTF
-	TRBV5-6	TRBJ1-2	TRBD1	TGTGCCAGCAGCCGGACCGGGACAGGGGATGGCTACACCTTC	CASSRTGTGDGYTF
-	TRBV5-4	TRBJ2-6	-	TGTGCCAGCAGACTTACTGGGGCCAACGTCCTGACTTTC	CASRLTGANVLTF
-	TRBV10-2	TRBJ2-7	TRBD2	TGCGCCAGCAGTGCGGGACTATTCTACGAGCAGTACTTC	CASSAGLFYEQYF
-	TRBV5-4	TRBJ2-5	TRBD1	TGTGCCAGCAGCTTGGCAGGGGGTGAGACCCAGTACTTC	CASSLAGGETQYF
-	TRBV18	TRBJ1-2	-	TGTGCCAGCTCACCGGATGAGGTCTATGGCTACACCTTC	CASSPDEVYGYTF
-	TRBV13	TRBJ1-2	TRBD1	TGTGCCAGCAGCCACACAGGGGATTATGGCTACACCTTC	CASSHTGDYGYTF
-	TRBV2	TRBJ2-7	-	TGTGCCAGCACCCTTGGGGGGATCGACGAGCAGTACTTC	CASTLGGIDEQYF
-	TRBV19	TRBJ2-3	TRBD2	TGTGCCAGTACCCCAAGATGGGGCGGGGGGGGCTCAGATACGCAGTATTTT	CASTPRWGGGGSDTQYF
-	TRBV6-1	TRBJ1-2	TRBD1	TGTGCCAGCAGTGTAACGGCCTGGACAGGGGAGAGCTATGGCTACACCTTC	CASSVTAWTGESYGYTF
-	TRBV7-2	TRBJ2-7	TRBD1	TGTGCCAGCAGCTCTCAGACAGGGGTCTACGAGCAGTACTTC	CASSSQTGVYEQYF
-	TRBV10-1	TRBJ2-1	-	TGCGCCAGCAGTGAGTCGGACAGCGGTAAATACAATGAGCAGTTCTTC	CASSESDSGKYNEQFF
-	TRBV18	TRBJ1-6	TRBD1	TGTGCCAGCTCACTCTCTGCCGGGACAGTAAATTCACCCCTCCACTTT	CASSLSAGTVNSPLHF
-	TRBV9	TRBJ1-2	TRBD1	TGTGCCAGCAGCACCCGACAGGGCGGTCCTAACTATGGCTACACCTTC	CASSTRQGGPNYGYTF
-	TRBV9	TRBJ2-5	TRBD1	TGTGCCAGCAGCGCACAAGGGACAGGGAGGTGGGAGACCCAGTACTTC	CASSAQGTGRWETQYF
-	TRBV7-2	TRBJ2-1	-	TGTGCCAGCAGCCCCACTCCCCTCGGTGAGCAGTTCTTC	CASSPTPLGEQFF
-	TRBV5-1	TRBJ2-5	TRBD1	TGCGCCAGCAGCCTAGACAGGGCCCAAGAGACCCAGTACTTC	CASSLDRAQETQYF
-	TRBV19	TRBJ1-3	-	TGTGCCAGTAGTGTGGCAAGTGGAAACACCATATATTTT	CASSVASGNTIYF
-	TRBV18	TRBJ1-1	-	TGTGCCAGCTCACCTAACAGACCTTATTTGAACACTGAAGCTTTCTTT	CASSPNRPYLNTEAFF
-	TRBV9	TRBJ1-1	-	TGTGCCAGCAGCGTAGACCCACGGCCAAACAGGGTCACCACTGAAGCTTTCTTT	CASSVDPRPNRVTTEAFF
-	TRBV5-6	TRBJ1-5	TRBD1	TGTGCCAGCAGCACACGGACAGGGTCGGGCAATCAGCCCCAGCATTTT	CASSTRTGSGNQPQHF
-	TRBV2	TRBJ1-3	-	TGTGCCAGCAGGGGGACAAGAAACACCATATATTTT	CASRGTRNTIYF
-	TRBV29-1	TRBJ2-3	TRBD2	TGCAGTTCTAGCGGTAACACAGATACGCAGTATTTT	CSSSGNTDTQYF